This TCR beta chain was recorded in a study of vaccination effects on CD4 cells after COVID-19. About the research overall: Samples were given by two convalescent patients 16 days and one week before vaccination. Each culture well received about 1.8 million PBMC. These cells were then cultured in IMDM with roughly 9 IU/ml IL-2 and 8.5 to 10 ug/ml peptides.

Worth noting for this clone: Its matching antigen is unknown.

Culture lasted about 11 days before CD4+ T cell isolation. V was shortened by 2 bases and J by 8 bases, with 16 bases between the two germline ends. This CDR3 is 15 amino acids long. The germline V gene has CDR1 SGHRS and CDR2 YFSETQ. The data were produced by immunoSEQ multiplex PCR, yet TCRdb's version contains in-frame clones alone and is incomplete. The sample records roughly 60,000 clones, 65% to 75% being singletons. This material consisted of CD4+ T cells from PBMCs cultured without peptide, taken before COVID-19 vaccination. The TCR sequence derives from a human donor who had a prior SARS-CoV-2 infection. The chain couples TRBV5-1 to TRBJ1-4; tentatively, D is TRBD1 (6 bases). CDR3 coding DNA: TGCGCCAGCAGCTTTTTTGGGGGGCCGGGGGAAAAACTGTTTTTT. Translating gives CASSFFGGPGEKLFF. Combining the CDR3 with reference TRBV5-1 and TRBJ1-4 gives the whole variable domain KAGVTQTPRYLIKTRGQQVTLSCSPISGHRSVSWYQQTPGQGLQFLFEYFSETQRNKGNFPGRFSGRQFSNSRSEMNVSTLELGDSALYLCASSFFGGPGEKLFFGSGTQLSVL.